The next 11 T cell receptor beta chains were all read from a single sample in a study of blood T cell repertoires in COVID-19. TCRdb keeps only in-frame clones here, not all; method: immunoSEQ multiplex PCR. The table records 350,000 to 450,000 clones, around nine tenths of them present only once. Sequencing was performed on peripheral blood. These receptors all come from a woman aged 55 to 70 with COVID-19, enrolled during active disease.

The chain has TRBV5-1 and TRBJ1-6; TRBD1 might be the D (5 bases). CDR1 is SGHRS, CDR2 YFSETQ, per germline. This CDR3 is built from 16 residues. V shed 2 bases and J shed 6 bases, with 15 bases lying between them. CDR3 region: CASSFRPGGVNSPLHF. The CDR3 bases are TGCGCCAGCAGCTTTCGCCCTGGAGGGGTTAATTCACCCCTCCACTTT. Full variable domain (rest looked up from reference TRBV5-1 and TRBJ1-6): KAGVTQTPRYLIKTRGQQVTLSCSPISGHRSVSWYQQTPGQGLQFLFEYFSETQRNKGNFPGRFSGRQFSNSRSEMNVSTLELGDSALYLCASSFRPGGVNSPLHFGNGTRLTVT.

This CDR3 is CASRLGPISYEQYF. The DNA for the CDR3 is TGTGCCAGCAGATTGGGCCCGATATCCTACGAGCAGTACTTC. The chain carries TRBV6-5 and TRBJ2-7; unclear D gene. V dropped 6 bases and J dropped 1 base, with 13 bases sitting between them. The CDR3 loop spans 14 amino acids. Germline V CDR1 and CDR2: MNHEY, SVGAGI.

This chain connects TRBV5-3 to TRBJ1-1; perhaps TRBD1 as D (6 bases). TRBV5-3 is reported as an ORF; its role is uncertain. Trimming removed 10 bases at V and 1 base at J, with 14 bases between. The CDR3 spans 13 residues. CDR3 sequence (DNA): TGTGCCGGAATACGGGGACAGAACACTGAAGCTTTCTTT. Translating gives CAGIRGQNTEAFF.

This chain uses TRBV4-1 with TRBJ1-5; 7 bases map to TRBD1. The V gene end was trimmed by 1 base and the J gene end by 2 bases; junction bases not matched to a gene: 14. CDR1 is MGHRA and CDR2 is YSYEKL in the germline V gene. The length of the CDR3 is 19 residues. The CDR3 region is CASSQGLRQGATGNQPQHF. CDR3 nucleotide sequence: TGCGCCAGCAGCCAAGGACTGAGACAGGGAGCCACGGGCAATCAGCCCCAGCATTTT.

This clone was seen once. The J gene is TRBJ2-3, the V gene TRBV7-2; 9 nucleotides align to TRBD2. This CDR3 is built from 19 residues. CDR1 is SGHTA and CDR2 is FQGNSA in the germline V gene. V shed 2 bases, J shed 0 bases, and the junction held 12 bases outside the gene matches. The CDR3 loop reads CASSLKRRLAEPSTDTQYF. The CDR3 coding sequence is TGTGCCAGCAGCTTAAAGAGACGACTAGCGGAGCCTAGCACAGATACGCAGTATTTT.

The CDR3 nucleotides read TGTGCCAGCAGTTACGGCCTTTCTGGAAACACCATATATTTT. Residues: CASSYGLSGNTIYF. The chain uses TRBV6-5 and TRBJ1-3; D remains unclear. This CDR3 is 14 amino acids long. V gave up 2 bases and J gave up 1 base, with 6 bases separating them. Looked up from germline, CDR1 is MNHEY and CDR2 is SVGAGI.

The CDR3 DNA sequence: TGTGCCACCAGCAGAGAAGGCGGGGGGGCTCGCTATGAGCAGTTCTTC. This translates into CATSREGGGARYEQFF. V and J are TRBV15 and TRBJ2-1, with 9 bases identical to TRBD2. Per the germline V gene, CDR1 is LNHNV and CDR2 is YYDKDF (reference sequence). V dropped 0 bases and J dropped 8; count of bases not matched to a gene: 8. The CDR3 has 16 amino acids.

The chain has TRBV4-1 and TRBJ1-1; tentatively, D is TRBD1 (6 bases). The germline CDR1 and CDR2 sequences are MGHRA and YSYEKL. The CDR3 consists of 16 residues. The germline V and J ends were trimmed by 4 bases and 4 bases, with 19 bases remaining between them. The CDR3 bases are TGCGCCAGCAGCCGAGATTCGGGACACCCGGGCACTGAAGCTTTCTTT. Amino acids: CASSRDSGHPGTEAFF.

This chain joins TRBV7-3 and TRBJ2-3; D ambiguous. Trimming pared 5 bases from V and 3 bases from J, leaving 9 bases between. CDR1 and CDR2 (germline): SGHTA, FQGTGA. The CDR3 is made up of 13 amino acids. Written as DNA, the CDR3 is TGTGCCAGCAGCCCTCTGTCGACAGATACGCAGTATTTT. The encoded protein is CASSPLSTDTQYF.

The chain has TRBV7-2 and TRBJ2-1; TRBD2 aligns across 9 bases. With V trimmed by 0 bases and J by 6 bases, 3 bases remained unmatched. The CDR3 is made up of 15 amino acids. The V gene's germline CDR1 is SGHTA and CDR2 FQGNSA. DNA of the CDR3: TGTGCCAGCAGCTTAGCGCTGACTAGCGGCAATGAGCAGTTCTTC. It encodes CASSLALTSGNEQFF.

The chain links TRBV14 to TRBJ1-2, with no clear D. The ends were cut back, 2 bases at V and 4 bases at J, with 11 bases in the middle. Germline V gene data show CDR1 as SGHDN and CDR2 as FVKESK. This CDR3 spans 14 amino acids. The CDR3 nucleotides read TGTGCCAGCAGCCAAAATCCCTCGGGCTATGGCTACACCTTC. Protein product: CASSQNPSGYGYTF.